This T cell receptor beta chain was identified in a study of neurological immune-mediated disorders. Study-wide background: Among the roughly 35 patients with multiple sclerosis, roughly 30 were relapsing-remitting, while 3 were secondary progressive.

5'RACE generated cDNA with 10-nucleotide random UMIs. One entry per CDR3 protein, called by TCRdb with MiXCR from the 5' RACE reads. Among about 59,000 distinct CDR3 sequences, under 4.5% were seen once, and the ten largest hold under 3.5%. With 1 base removed from V and 6 bases from J, the gap between germline ends came to 12 bases. The CDR3 sequence is 14 residues long. CDR1 is MGHRA, CDR2 YSYEKL, per germline. Source material was 2 million unsorted PBMCs, stored at -80 °C in RNAlater. This clonotype was seen at least ten times. The chain employs TRBV4-1 and TRBJ1-1; D is ambiguous. The TCR comes from a woman in her twenties or thirties with multiple sclerosis. Sequences were obtained from PBMCs. CDR3 loop: CASSQVARDPEAFF. CDR3 bases: TGCGCCAGCAGCCAAGTCGCGAGGGATCCTGAAGCTTTCTTT.